These T cell receptor beta chains were read from a single sample in a study of blood T cell repertoires in COVID-19. The data were produced by immunoSEQ multiplex PCR, yet TCRdb's version contains in-frame clones alone and is incomplete. The sample gives about 230,000 clones, 70% to 90% of which show up once; roughly 12% is in the top ten. Sequencing was carried out using peripheral blood. Receptors originate from a woman aged 18-29 years who had recovered from COVID-19. Both conserved end residues are part of each CDR3. D genes are given only for firm matches. Size is stated for part of the rows, as once, few or many counts, or as a class when the clone is expanded.

D gene	clone size	V gene	J gene	CDR3 protein	CDR3 DNA
.	.	TRBV9	TRBJ2-1	CASSAVSRGVNEQFF	TGTGCCAGCAGCGCCGTCTCGCGGGGAGTTAATGAGCAGTTCTTC
.	.	TRBV27	TRBJ2-5	CASSSERRRRGETQYF	TGTGCCAGCAGTAGCGAGCGGCGGAGACGAGGAGAGACCCAGTACTTC
TRBD2	.	TRBV29-1	TRBJ2-7	CSVEDRTSGNYEQYF	TGCAGCGTTGAAGATCGGACTAGCGGGAACTACGAGCAGTACTTC
TRBD2	few	TRBV9	TRBJ2-1	CASSGAGDGVYNEQFF	TGTGCCAGCAGCGGAGCGGGAGACGGGGTATACAATGAGCAGTTCTTC
.	few	TRBV9	TRBJ2-7	CASSPWDFDNEQYF	TGTGCCAGCAGCCCCTGGGACTTCGACAACGAGCAGTACTTC
.	.	TRBV5-6	TRBJ1-1	CASSLGALAFF	TGTGCCAGCAGCTTAGGGGCCTTAGCTTTCTTT
TRBD2	.	TRBV13	TRBJ2-1	CASSLSGSAYNEQFF	TGTGCCAGCAGCTTGAGCGGGAGCGCGTACAATGAGCAGTTCTTC
TRBD1	.	TRBV4-3	TRBJ1-6	CASSQSVGTENSPLHF	TGCGCCAGCAGCCAGAGCGTGGGGACAGAGAATTCACCCCTCCACTTT
.	.	TRBV13	TRBJ1-2	CASSSLLYGYTF	TGTGCCAGCAGCTCACTCCTATATGGCTACACCTTC
.	.	TRBV19	TRBJ1-1	CASCQGIGTEAFF	TGTGCCAGTTGCCAGGGGATAGGCACTGAAGCTTTCTTT
.	.	TRBV4-2	TRBJ2-1	CASSQDPAGSYNEQFF	TGTGCCAGCAGCCAAGACCCAGCGGGCTCCTACAATGAGCAGTTCTTC
TRBD2	.	TRBV5-1	TRBJ2-1	CASSIGTSGREQFF	TGCGCCAGCAGCATCGGGACTAGCGGGAGAGAGCAGTTCTTC
TRBD1	.	TRBV18	TRBJ1-3	CASSNQGARGNTIYF	TGTGCCAGCTCAAACCAGGGGGCCAGAGGAAACACCATATATTTT
.	many	TRBV4-2	TRBJ1-2	CASSQVEAGYTF	TGTGCCAGCAGCCAAGTAGAGGCTGGCTACACCTTC
.	.	TRBV3-1/TRBV3-2	TRBJ1-1	CASSQGAGVNTEAFF	TGTGCCAGCAGCCAAGGGGCAGGGGTGAACACTGAAGCTTTCTTT
TRBD1	.	TRBV30	TRBJ2-3	CAWQPGQATDTQYF	TGTGCCTGGCAACCGGGACAGGCCACAGATACGCAGTATTTT
.	.	TRBV30	TRBJ2-3	CAWSGGAVGDTQYF	TGTGCCTGGAGTGGCGGGGCCGTGGGAGATACGCAGTATTTT
.	.	TRBV18	TRBJ1-6	CASSPRGKSPLHF	TGTGCCAGCTCACCACGGGGCAAGTCACCCCTCCACTTT
.	.	TRBV21-1	TRBJ1-1	CASSKGAGQQNTEAFF	TGTGCCAGCAGCAAAGGGGCGGGACAGCAGAACACTGAAGCTTTCTTT
.	.	TRBV4-2	TRBJ2-1	CASSHAGNEQFF	TGTGCCAGCAGCCATGCAGGCAATGAGCAGTTCTTC
TRBD2	.	TRBV6-6	TRBJ2-1	CASSYSIGTTEQFF	TGTGCCAGCAGTTACTCGATAGGGACTACCGAGCAGTTCTTC
.	.	TRBV30	TRBJ1-2	CAWSLNLGPAGGGYTF	TGTGCCTGGAGCCTTAACCTAGGGCCGGCGGGCGGTGGCTACACCTTC
TRBD2	few	TRBV20-1	TRBJ2-1	CSASPSGTYNEQFF	TGCAGTGCTAGTCCGAGCGGGACCTACAATGAGCAGTTCTTC
.	.	TRBV9	TRBJ2-1	CASSPRVQGSYNEQFF	TGTGCCAGCAGCCCCCGGGTGCAGGGGTCCTACAATGAGCAGTTCTTC
TRBD1	.	TRBV30	TRBJ1-5	CAWDRAGQPQHF	TGTGCCTGGGACAGGGCAGGACAGCCCCAGCATTTT
.	.	TRBV19	TRBJ1-1	CASGDSMNTEAFF	TGTGCCAGTGGTGACAGTATGAACACTGAAGCTTTCTTT
.	once	TRBV29-1	TRBJ2-7	CSVFENYEQYF	TGCAGCGTCTTCGAGAACTACGAGCAGTACTTC
.	once	TRBV20-1	TRBJ1-1	CSASGARGTEAFF	TGCAGTGCTAGTGGGGCGCGTGGCACTGAAGCTTTCTTT
.	once	TRBV2	TRBJ1-6	CASRWPGDNSPLHF	TGTGCCAGCCGCTGGCCAGGGGATAATTCACCCCTCCACTTT
TRBD2	.	TRBV7-2	TRBJ2-7	CASSLVSSGSQYF	TGTGCCAGCAGCTTAGTTTCTAGCGGGAGTCAGTACTTC
.	few	TRBV19	TRBJ1-3	CATTRYSGNTIYF	TGTGCTACAACCCGTTACTCTGGAAACACCATATATTTT
TRBD1	.	TRBV19	TRBJ2-7	CASSSSTGGYEQYF	TGTGCCAGTAGTTCTTCGACAGGGGGCTACGAGCAGTACTTC
.	.	TRBV5-1	TRBJ2-5	CASSLQETQYF	TGCGCCAGCTCTCTCCAAGAGACCCAGTACTTC
TRBD1	.	TRBV19	TRBJ2-5	CASSDDRVWETQYF	TGTGCCAGTAGTGATGACAGGGTCTGGGAGACCCAGTACTTC
TRBD2	.	TRBV6-6	TRBJ2-7	CASSDSSGRSREQYF	TGTGCCAGCAGCGACTCTAGCGGGAGGAGCCGCGAGCAGTACTTC
.	.	TRBV19	TRBJ1-5	CASSMGRAWDQPQHF	TGTGCCAGTAGTATGGGCAGGGCTTGGGATCAGCCCCAGCATTTT
TRBD1	.	TRBV7-9	TRBJ2-5	CASSTGQGGETQYF	TGTGCCAGCAGCACCGGACAGGGTGGGGAGACCCAGTACTTC
.	.	TRBV28	TRBJ2-5	CASSLGTLQETQYF	TGTGCCAGCAGTTTGGGGACACTTCAAGAGACCCAGTACTTC
TRBD1	.	TRBV19	TRBJ1-1	CASSTTGSGEAFF	TGTGCCAGTAGCACGACAGGGAGTGGTGAAGCTTTCTTT
.	.	TRBV5-5	TRBJ1-2	CASSLGRGLYGYTF	TGTGCCAGCAGCTTGGGCAGGGGCCTCTATGGCTACACCTTC